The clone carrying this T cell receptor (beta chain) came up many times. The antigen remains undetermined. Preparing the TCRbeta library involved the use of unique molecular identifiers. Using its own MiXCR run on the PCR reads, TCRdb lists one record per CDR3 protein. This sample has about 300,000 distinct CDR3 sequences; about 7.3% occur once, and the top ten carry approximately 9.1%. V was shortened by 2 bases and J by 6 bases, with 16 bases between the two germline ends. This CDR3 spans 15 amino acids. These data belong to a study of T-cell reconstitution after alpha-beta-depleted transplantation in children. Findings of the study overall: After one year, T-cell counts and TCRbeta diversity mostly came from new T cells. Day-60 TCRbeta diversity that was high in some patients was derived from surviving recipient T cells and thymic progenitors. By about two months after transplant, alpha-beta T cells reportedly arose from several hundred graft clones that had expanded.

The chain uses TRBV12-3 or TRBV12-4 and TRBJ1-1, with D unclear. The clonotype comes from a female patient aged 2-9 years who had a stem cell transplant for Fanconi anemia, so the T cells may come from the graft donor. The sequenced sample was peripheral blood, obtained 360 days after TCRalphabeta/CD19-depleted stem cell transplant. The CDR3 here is CASSLLSHPGAEAFF. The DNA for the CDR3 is TGTGCCAGCAGTTTACTATCCCATCCTGGGGCTGAAGCTTTCTTT.